This T cell receptor beta chain was captured by sequencing in a study of shared T cell receptors in the human thymus. The V gene's germline CDR1 is MNHNS and CDR2 SASEGT. The CDR3 has 15 amino acids. V shed 8 bases and J 4 bases; nucleotides not matched to a gene: 11. Libraries were prepared by immunoSEQ multiplex PCR; TCRdb keeps only in-frame clonotypes and omits some of them. The data contain more than 300,000 clones, roughly 94% of them singletons. The source is a human donor. The specimen sequenced was thymocytes. This sequence joins TRBV6-1 and TRBJ1-5, with 7 nucleotides matching TRBD1. CDR3 DNA sequence: TGTGCCAGCCGCTCGGGACAGAGAAGTAATCAGCCCCAGCATTTT. Translated, it gives CASRSGQRSNQPQHF.